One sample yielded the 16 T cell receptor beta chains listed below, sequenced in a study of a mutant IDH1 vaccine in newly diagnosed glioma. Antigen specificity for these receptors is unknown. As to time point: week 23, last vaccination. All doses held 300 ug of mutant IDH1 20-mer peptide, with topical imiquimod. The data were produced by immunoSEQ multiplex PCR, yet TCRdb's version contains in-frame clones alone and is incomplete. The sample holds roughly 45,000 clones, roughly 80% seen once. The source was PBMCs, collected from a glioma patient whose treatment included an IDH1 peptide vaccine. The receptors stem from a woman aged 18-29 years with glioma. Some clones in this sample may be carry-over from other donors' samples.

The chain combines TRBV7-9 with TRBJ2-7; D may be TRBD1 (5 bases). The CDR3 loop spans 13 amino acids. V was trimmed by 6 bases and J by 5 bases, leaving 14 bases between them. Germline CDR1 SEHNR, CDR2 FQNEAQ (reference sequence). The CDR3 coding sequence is TGTGCCAGCAGTTGGACACGGGTCGACGAGCAGTACTTC. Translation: CASSWTRVDEQYF.

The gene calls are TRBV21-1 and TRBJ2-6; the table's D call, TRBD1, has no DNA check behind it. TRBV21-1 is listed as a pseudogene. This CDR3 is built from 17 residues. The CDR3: CASSRGGGPPGANVLTF. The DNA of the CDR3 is TGTGCCAGCAGCCGAGGGGGTGGACCCCCCGGGGCCAACGTCCTGACTTTC.

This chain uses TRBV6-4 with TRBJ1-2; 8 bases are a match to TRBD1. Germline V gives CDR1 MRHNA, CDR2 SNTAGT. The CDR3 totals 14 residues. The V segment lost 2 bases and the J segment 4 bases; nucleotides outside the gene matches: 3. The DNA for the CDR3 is TGTGCCAGCAGTGACGGACAGGGCCTCTATGGCTACACCTTC. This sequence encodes CASSDGQGLYGYTF.

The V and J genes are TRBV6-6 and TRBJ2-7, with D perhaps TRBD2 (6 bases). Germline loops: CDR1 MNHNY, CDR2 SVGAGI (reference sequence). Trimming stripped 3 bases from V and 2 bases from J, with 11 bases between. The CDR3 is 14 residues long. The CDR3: CASSYSGGTYEQYF. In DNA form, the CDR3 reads TGTGCCAGCAGTTATAGCGGCGGAACCTACGAGCAGTACTTC.

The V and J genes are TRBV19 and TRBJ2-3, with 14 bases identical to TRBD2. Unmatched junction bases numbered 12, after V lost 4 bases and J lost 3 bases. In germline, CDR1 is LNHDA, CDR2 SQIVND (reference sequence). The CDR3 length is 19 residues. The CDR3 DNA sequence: TGTGCCAGTAGTAGACCCCCCGGGACTAGCGGGGGAGGGACAGATACGCAGTATTTT. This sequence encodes CASSRPPGTSGGGTDTQYF.

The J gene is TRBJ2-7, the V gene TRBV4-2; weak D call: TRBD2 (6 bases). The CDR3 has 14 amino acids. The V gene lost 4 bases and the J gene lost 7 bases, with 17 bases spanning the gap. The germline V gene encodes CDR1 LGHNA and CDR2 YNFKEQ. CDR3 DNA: TGTGCCAGCAGCCCGGGAGCAGGGATGGGGGAGCAGTACTTC. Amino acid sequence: CASSPGAGMGEQYF.

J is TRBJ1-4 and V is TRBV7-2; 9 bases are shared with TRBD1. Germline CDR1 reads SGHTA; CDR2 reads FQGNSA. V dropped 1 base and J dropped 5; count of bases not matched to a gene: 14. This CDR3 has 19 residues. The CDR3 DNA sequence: TGTGCCAGCAGCTTAGTGGTACAGGGGGCAGTCCGGGGGAATGAAAAACTGTTTTTT. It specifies CASSLVVQGAVRGNEKLFF.

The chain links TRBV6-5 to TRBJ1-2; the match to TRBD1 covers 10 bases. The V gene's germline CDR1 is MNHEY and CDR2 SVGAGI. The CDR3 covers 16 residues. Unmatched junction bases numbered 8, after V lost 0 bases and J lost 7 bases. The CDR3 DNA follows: TGTGCCAGCAGTTACTCGAAAGGACAGGGGGTGACTGGCTACACCTTC. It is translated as CASSYSKGQGVTGYTF.

CDR3 nucleotide sequence: TGTGCCAGCTCACCACAGGGGTCCAATCAGCCCCAGCATTTT. It is translated as CASSPQGSNQPQHF. The rearrangement links TRBV18 to TRBJ1-5; D possibly corresponds to TRBD1 (5 bases). V shed 1 base and J shed 3 bases, with 7 bases lying between them. This CDR3 has 14 residues. Germline CDR1 KGHSH, CDR2 LQKENI.

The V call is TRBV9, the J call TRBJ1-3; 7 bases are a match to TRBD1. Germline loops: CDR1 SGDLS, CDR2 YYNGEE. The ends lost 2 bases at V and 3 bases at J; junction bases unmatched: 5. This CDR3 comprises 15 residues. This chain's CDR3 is CASSVGQTLGNTIYF. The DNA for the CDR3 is TGTGCCAGCAGCGTGGGACAGACCCTTGGAAACACCATATATTTT.

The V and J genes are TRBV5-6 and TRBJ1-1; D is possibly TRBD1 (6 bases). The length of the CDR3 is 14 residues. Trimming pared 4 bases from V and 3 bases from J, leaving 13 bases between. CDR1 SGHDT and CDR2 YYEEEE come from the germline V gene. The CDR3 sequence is CASSLLAGDTEAFF. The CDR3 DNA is TGTGCCAGCAGCCTACTAGCAGGGGACACTGAAGCTTTCTTT.

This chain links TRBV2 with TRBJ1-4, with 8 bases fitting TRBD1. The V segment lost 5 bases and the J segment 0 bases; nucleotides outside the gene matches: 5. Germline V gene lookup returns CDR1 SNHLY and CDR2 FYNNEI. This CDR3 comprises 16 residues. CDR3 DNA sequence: TGTGCCAGCAGTCGGGACAGGTTTGCAACTAATGAAAAACTGTTTTTT. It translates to CASSRDRFATNEKLFF.

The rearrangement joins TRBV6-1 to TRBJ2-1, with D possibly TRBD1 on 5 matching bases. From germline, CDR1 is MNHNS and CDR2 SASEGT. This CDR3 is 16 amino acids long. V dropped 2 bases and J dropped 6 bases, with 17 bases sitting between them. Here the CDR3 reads CASSERQGFWANEQFF. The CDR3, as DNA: TGTGCCAGCAGTGAACGTCAGGGCTTCTGGGCCAATGAGCAGTTCTTC.

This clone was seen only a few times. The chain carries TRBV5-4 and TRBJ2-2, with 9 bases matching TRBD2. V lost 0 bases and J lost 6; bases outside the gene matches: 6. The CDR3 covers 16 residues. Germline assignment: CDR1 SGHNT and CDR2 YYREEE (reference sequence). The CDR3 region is CASSLDPSGTAGELFF. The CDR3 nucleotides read TGTGCCAGCAGCTTGGATCCTAGCGGGACAGCCGGGGAGCTGTTTTTT.

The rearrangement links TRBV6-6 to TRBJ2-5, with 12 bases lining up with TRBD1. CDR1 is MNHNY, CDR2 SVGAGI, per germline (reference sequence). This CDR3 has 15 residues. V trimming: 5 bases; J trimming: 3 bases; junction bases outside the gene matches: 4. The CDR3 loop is CASSPGQGAEETQYF. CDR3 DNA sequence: TGTGCCAGCAGTCCGGGACAGGGGGCGGAAGAGACCCAGTACTTC.

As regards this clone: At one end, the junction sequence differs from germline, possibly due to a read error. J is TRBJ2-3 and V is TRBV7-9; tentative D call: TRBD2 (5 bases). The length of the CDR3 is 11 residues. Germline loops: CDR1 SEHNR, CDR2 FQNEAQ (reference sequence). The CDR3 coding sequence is TGTGCCAGCAGCTCGACTACGGACTTTCACTTT. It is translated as CASSSTTDFHF.